One sample yielded the 32 T cell receptor beta chains listed below, sequenced in a study of early T cells in non-severe SARS-CoV-2 infection. TCRdb called the 5' RACE reads again in MiXCR, with one record for every CDR3 protein. The table shows approximately 52,000 distinct CDR3 sequences, with approximately 7.6% occurring only once. Material: whole blood. The receptors were gathered from an adult who was a healthcare worker with PCR-confirmed SARS-CoV-2 infection or an uninfected control (not recorded which).

The chain recombines TRBV29-1 with TRBJ2-5; TRBD2 matches at 10 bases. The V and J ends lost 3 bases and 9 bases, in that order; junction bases with no gene match: 16. The CDR3 totals 16 residues. The V gene's germline CDR1 is SQVTM and CDR2 ANQGSEA. CDR3 sequence reads: CSVESGRAGGPGAQYF. Written as DNA, the CDR3 is TGCAGCGTTGAGTCCGGGAGAGCGGGAGGGCCGGGGGCCCAGTACTTC.

This clonotype was recorded at least ten times. The V call is TRBV18, the J call TRBJ1-1; 9 bases fit TRBD1. CDR1 KGHSH and CDR2 LQKENI come from the germline V gene. After removal of 3 bases from V and 7 bases from J, the junction contained 6 bases not matched to a gene. The CDR3 length is 14 residues. The CDR3 coding sequence is TGTGCCAGCTCACCCGACAGGGGGGTGGGTGAAGCTTTCTTT. Amino acid sequence: CASSPDRGVGEAFF.

The chain employs TRBV28 and TRBJ2-7, with 10 bases fitting TRBD2. The CDR3 consists of 15 residues. The V segment lost 4 bases and the J segment 8 bases; nucleotides outside the gene matches: 11. The germline CDR1 and CDR2 sequences are MDHEN and SYDVKM. The CDR3 protein is CASSSPTSGNAKQYF. The CDR3 DNA is TGTGCCAGCAGTTCCCCCACTAGCGGGAACGCAAAGCAGTACTTC.

This clonotype occurred many times. The V gene is TRBV5-1, the J gene TRBJ2-3; 7 nucleotides agree with TRBD2. The CDR3 consists of 13 residues. With V trimmed by 4 bases and J by 5 bases, 4 bases remained unmatched. Looked up from germline, CDR1 is SGHRS and CDR2 is YFSETQ. This CDR3 is CASSGDYGDTQYF. DNA of the CDR3: TGCGCCAGCAGCGGGGACTATGGAGATACGCAGTATTTT. The full variable domain, rest sourced from reference TRBV5-1 and TRBJ2-3, is KAGVTQTPRYLIKTRGQQVTLSCSPISGHRSVSWYQQTPGQGLQFLFEYFSETQRNKGNFPGRFSGRQFSNSRSEMNVSTLELGDSALYLCASSGDYGDTQYFGPGTRLTVL.

J is TRBJ2-7 and V is TRBV11-2; no clear D. V was cut by 6 bases and J by 4 bases, with 7 bases left in between. The germline gives CDR1 SGHAT, CDR2 FQNNGV. This CDR3 region has 11 residues. CDR3: CASRNRYEQYF. CDR3 DNA: TGTGCCAGCAGGAATAGGTACGAGCAGTACTTC.

Only a few counts were recorded for this clonotype. V usage is TRBV4-1 and J usage is TRBJ2-5; a possible D gene is TRBD2 (6 bases). Germline loops: CDR1 MGHRA, CDR2 YSYEKL. Trimming left V 1 base short and J 5 bases short, with 17 bases between. The CDR3 sequence is 16 residues long. The CDR3 bases are TGCGCCAGCAGCCAAGGAGACGACTTAGGAGGGGAGACCCAGTACTTC. Translating gives CASSQGDDLGGETQYF.

This clonotype was observed a few times. The rearrangement links TRBV7-6 to TRBJ2-3, with 8 nucleotides matching TRBD2. V shed 1 base, J shed 0 bases, and the junction held 3 bases outside the gene matches. This CDR3 has 16 amino acids. Per the germline V gene, CDR1 is SGHVS and CDR2 is FNYEAQ. The CDR3 nucleotides read TGTGCCAGCAGCTTAGAGGCTAGCGGGAGCACAGATACGCAGTATTTT. Its protein is CASSLEASGSTDTQYF.

The chain has TRBV10-2 and TRBJ2-3; 9 bases match TRBD1. The CDR3 runs 17 residues. Germline CDR1 and CDR2: WSHSY and SAAADI. V shed 6 bases, J shed 3 bases, and the junction held 13 bases outside the gene matches. CDR3 nucleotide sequence: TGCGCCAGCAGCTCCGCCCGACAGGGGGAAGGAACAGATACGCAGTATTTT. This sequence encodes CASSSARQGEGTDTQYF.

This clonotype was seen at least ten times. The chain links TRBV28 to TRBJ2-7, with a weak D call TRBD2 (6 bases). Germline CDR1 reads MDHEN; CDR2 reads SYDVKM. Trimming pared 5 bases from V and 7 bases from J, leaving 27 bases between. CDR3 size: 17 residues. In DNA form, the CDR3 reads TGTGCCAGCAGTCCTAGAGGTTTTATTCGGGGGAAACGGGAGCAGTACTTC. This gives the protein CASSPRGFIRGKREQYF.

This clonotype was counted ten times or more. V is TRBV27 and J is TRBJ2-7; 7 positions match TRBD1. Germline CDR1 MNHEY, CDR2 SMNVEV (reference sequence). Trimming cost V 5 bases and J 2 bases; bases outside gene matches: 3. The CDR3 has 13 amino acids. The CDR3 DNA follows: TGTGCCAGCAGTCGGGACAGAACCTACGAGCAGTACTTC. As protein: CASSRDRTYEQYF.

This clonotype occurred a few times. V and J are TRBV20-1 and TRBJ2-5; D remains unclear. The germline gives CDR1 DFQATT, CDR2 SNEGSKA (reference sequence). This CDR3 has 13 residues. Trimming cost V 1 base and J 3 bases, with 9 bases left between them. The CDR3 DNA follows: TGCAGTGCTAGAGCTCGGCCGGAAGAGACCCAGTACTTC. It encodes CSARARPEETQYF.

This clonotype has just a few counts. The chain recombines TRBV6-6 with TRBJ2-7; a weak D match, TRBD2 (6 bases). Trimming left V 8 bases short and J 6 bases short, with 17 bases between. Germline V lookup: CDR1 MNHNY, CDR2 SVGAGI (reference sequence). The CDR3 is made up of 13 amino acids. CDR3 DNA sequence: TGTGCCAGCGGTCGGGGACGAGCGGGCGAGCAGTACTTC. This sequence encodes CASGRGRAGEQYF.

The chain uses TRBV28 and TRBJ1-1; TRBD1 might be the D (6 bases). V lost 6 bases, J lost 5 bases, and 19 bases lay in between. Per germline, CDR1 MDHEN and CDR2 SYDVKM. The CDR3 has 15 amino acids. CDR3 sequence (DNA): TGTGCCAGCAGCCAACCTGTAGGGGGTTGGACTGAAGCTTTCTTT. This gives the protein CASSQPVGGWTEAFF. The full variable domain, with the rest looked up from reference TRBV28 and TRBJ1-1, is DVKVTQSSRYLVKRTGEKVFLECVQDMDHENMFWYRQDPGLGLRLIYFSYDVKMKEKGDIPEGYSVSREKKERFSLILESASTNQTSMYLCASSQPVGGWTEAFFGQGTRLTVV.

V usage is TRBV11-3 and J usage is TRBJ2-1; maybe TRBD1 (6 bases). Per germline, CDR1 SGHNT and CDR2 YENEEA. V dropped 0 bases and J dropped 0 bases, with 15 bases sitting between them. This CDR3 is 18 amino acids long. This chain's CDR3 is CASSLDRGGRSSYNEQFF. DNA of the CDR3: TGTGCCAGCAGCTTAGATAGAGGGGGACGGAGCTCCTACAATGAGCAGTTCTTC.

This clonotype has a count of ten or more. The chain recombines TRBV5-5 with TRBJ2-7, with TRBD2 identical over 8 bases. V lost 6 bases to trimming and J lost 2 bases; unmatched junction nucleotides: 7. The length of the CDR3 is 14 residues. CDR1 is SGHKS and CDR2 is YYEKEE in the germline V gene (reference sequence). CDR3 nucleotide sequence: TGTGCCAGCACCAGCGGGGGCCTTACCTACGAGCAGTACTTC. Amino acids: CASTSGGLTYEQYF.

This clonotype was counted many times. The rearrangement links TRBV5-1 to TRBJ2-7; D could derive from TRBD1 or TRBD2 (7 bases each). Germline CDR1 reads SGHRS; CDR2 reads YFSETQ. The CDR3 sequence is 16 residues long. Trimming shortened V by 0 bases and J by 2 bases, and 15 bases separated the two germline ends. CDR3 sequence reads: CASSLATGRGTYEQYF. In DNA, the CDR3 is TGCGCCAGCAGCTTGGCGACAGGGAGGGGTACCTACGAGCAGTACTTC.

V is TRBV7-9 and J is TRBJ2-3, with 11 bases matching TRBD2. This CDR3 has 15 residues. Germline assignment: CDR1 SEHNR and CDR2 FQNEAQ (reference sequence). V lost 5 bases and J lost 7; bases outside the gene matches: 8. CDR3 amino acids: CASSPPLAGGHTQYF. CDR3 DNA sequence: TGTGCCAGCAGCCCCCCCCTAGCGGGAGGCCATACGCAGTATTTT.

This clonotype has at least ten counts. CDR3 amino acids: CATSRVAGAWNEQFF. CDR3 DNA: TGTGCCACCAGCAGAGTCGCGGGGGCGTGGAATGAGCAGTTCTTC. V gene TRBV15 combines with J gene TRBJ2-1; the D gene is possibly TRBD2 (7 bases). With 1 base removed from V and 7 bases from J, the gap between germline ends came to 14 bases. The CDR3 length is 15 residues. Germline V gene lookup returns CDR1 LNHNV and CDR2 YYDKDF (reference sequence).

This clonotype was seen a handful of times. The CDR3 DNA reads as TGTGCCACCAGCCGGGGACTAGCGGGGGACGAGCAGTACTTC. This encodes CATSRGLAGDEQYF. J is TRBJ2-7 and V is TRBV15; TRBD2 aligns across 14 bases. The junction had 2 bases not matched to a gene; V was cut back by 5 bases and J by 5 bases. Germline V CDR1 and CDR2: LNHNV, YYDKDF (reference sequence). The CDR3 spans 14 residues.

This clonotype has a count of ten or more. This chain links TRBV5-1 with TRBJ2-1; perhaps TRBD2 as D (5 bases). Germline CDR1 reads SGHRS; CDR2 reads YFSETQ. There are 20 residues in the CDR3. V gave up 0 bases and J gave up 0 bases, with 22 bases separating them. The CDR3 DNA reads TGCGCCAGCAGCTTGGAAGTTTTGGACGACTACACGAGCTCCTACAATGAGCAGTTCTTC. This encodes CASSLEVLDDYTSSYNEQFF.

Many counts were recorded for this clonotype. V is TRBV20-1 and J is TRBJ1-6; 7 bases are a match to TRBD1. In germline, CDR1 is DFQATT, CDR2 SNEGSKA (reference sequence). CDR3 length: 17 residues. The J segment lost 5 bases and the V segment lost 1 base, leaving 11 bases of the junction unmatched. In nucleotides, the CDR3 is TGCAGTGCTAGAGTCCCGACAGGGTCAGGTGATAATTCACCCCTCCACTTT. It is translated as CSARVPTGSGDNSPLHF.

This clonotype has only a few counts. V and J are TRBV7-2 and TRBJ2-3; D is undetermined. Germline CDR1 reads SGHTA; CDR2 reads FQGNSA. The CDR3 totals 12 residues. V was pared by 7 bases and J by 2 bases, with 7 bases between. CDR3 sequence: CASTRPTDTQYF. In DNA form, the CDR3 reads TGTGCCAGCACTCGTCCCACAGATACGCAGTATTTT.

This chain connects TRBV11-2 to TRBJ1-2; the D is unclear. The CDR3 has 15 amino acids. Germline V lookup: CDR1 SGHAT, CDR2 FQNNGV. V shed 5 bases and J shed 1 base, with 14 bases lying between them. The CDR3 coding sequence is TGTGCCAGCAGCCCCTGGTCAAGAAATAACTATGGCTACACCTTC. It codes for CASSPWSRNNYGYTF.

In its sample, this clonotype was seen many times. The genes are TRBV20-1 and TRBJ2-1, with TRBD2 matching over 12 bases. The junction had 7 bases not matched to a gene; V was cut back by 3 bases and J by 7 bases. Per the germline V gene, CDR1 is DFQATT and CDR2 is SNEGSKA (reference sequence). The CDR3 totals 15 residues. In nucleotides, the CDR3 is TGCAGTGCTAGCGCTAGCGGGAGGGCCGGTAATGAGCAGTTCTTC. As protein: CSASASGRAGNEQFF.

This clonotype has a count of ten or more. The chain joins TRBV18 to TRBJ1-5; D is uncertain. This CDR3 region has 14 residues. The germline V and J ends were trimmed by 4 bases and 2 bases, with 9 bases remaining between them. Looked up from germline, CDR1 is KGHSH and CDR2 is LQKENI. CDR3 protein: CASSRDPGNQPQHF. The CDR3 region has the DNA TGTGCCAGCTCACGCGACCCTGGCAATCAGCCCCAGCATTTT.

The V call is TRBV30, the J call TRBJ2-7, with D hard to call. Trimming removed 4 bases at V and 1 base at J, with 14 bases between. This CDR3 has 14 amino acids. CDR1 and CDR2 (germline): GTSNPN, SVGIG (reference sequence). The CDR3 DNA follows: TGTGCCTGGAACCTGCAGGAAAAGTCCTACGAGCAGTACTTC. Protein product: CAWNLQEKSYEQYF.

By frequency in the sample, this clonotype is medium-sized. The V and J genes are TRBV27 and TRBJ1-2; 9 nucleotides match TRBD1. Per the germline V gene, CDR1 is MNHEY and CDR2 is SMNVEV (reference sequence). Germline trimming cut 6 bases from V and 2 bases from J; bases unmatched to any gene: 4. CDR3 length: 14 residues. This chain's CDR3 is CASSTQGANYGYTF. The CDR3 coding sequence is TGTGCCAGCAGCACACAGGGGGCCAACTATGGCTACACCTTC.

The chain employs TRBV20-1 and TRBJ1-3, with D possibly matching TRBD1 (6 bases). V was clipped by 4 bases and J by 0 bases, with 16 bases between them. Germline CDR1 is DFQATT and CDR2 is SNEGSKA (reference sequence). The CDR3 consists of 16 residues. The CDR3 sequence: CSATPGAGDSGNTIYF. The CDR3 coding sequence is TGCAGTGCTACCCCGGGGGCTGGGGACTCTGGAAACACCATATATTTT.

There are many counts of this clonotype. The V call is TRBV11-1, the J call TRBJ1-1, with D hard to call. Trimming removed 6 bases from V and 1 base from J, with 12 bases in between. CDR1 SGHAT and CDR2 FQDESV come from the germline V gene (reference sequence). This CDR3 region has 14 residues. The CDR3 loop is CASRLNKANTEAFF. DNA for the CDR3: TGTGCCAGCAGGTTGAACAAGGCGAACACTGAAGCTTTCTTT.

This clonotype was seen a handful of times. V is TRBV4-1 and J is TRBJ2-1; TRBD1 matches 8 bases. J gave up 9 bases and V 1 base, and 14 bases lay outside the gene matches. Per the germline V gene, CDR1 is MGHRA and CDR2 is YSYEKL. The CDR3 is 17 residues long. The CDR3 protein is CASSQAPAGGDESEQFF. The CDR3 region has the DNA TGCGCCAGCAGCCAAGCCCCGGCAGGGGGCGATGAGAGTGAGCAGTTCTTC.

This clonotype appeared many times. The V call is TRBV27, the J call TRBJ2-3, with 7 bases identical to TRBD2. Germline V gene lookup returns CDR1 MNHEY and CDR2 SMNVEV (reference sequence). The V and J ends lost 8 bases and 0 bases, in that order; junction bases with no gene match: 11. The CDR3 contains 16 residues. In DNA, the CDR3 is TGTGCCAGCGCCATCCTCTGGACTAGGAGCACAGATACGCAGTATTTT. Its protein product is CASAILWTRSTDTQYF.

This clonotype has only one observation. The rearrangement uses TRBV12-3 or TRBV12-4 and TRBJ2-1; perhaps D is TRBD1 or TRBD2 (6 bases each). V lost 7 bases and J lost 6, with 19 bases in between. The CDR3 sequence is 15 residues long. The CDR3 sequence: CASTVSPGAANEQFF. As DNA, the CDR3 is TGTGCCAGCACTGTTTCTCCGGGGGCAGCCAATGAGCAGTTCTTC.